Below, 15 T cell receptor beta chains from the same sample are listed, as sequenced in a study of beta chain features in type 1 diabetes. Findings and caveats of the study: Across all four CD4+ subsets, people with type 1 diabetes showed modestly shorter TCRB CDR3s.

The isolated RNA, all of it, was reverse transcribed, so expressed TCRB transcripts were what got sequenced. Sequencing was performed with immunoSEQ multiplex PCR; in TCRdb, only in-frame clones are kept and a portion is missing. Of about 160,000 clones listed, over 55% are singletons. Their antigens are not known. Sequences were obtained from naive CD4+ T cells from blood. These receptors came from a young man with type 1 diabetes.

This clone was found once. V is TRBV29-1 and J is TRBJ1-1; D is unresolved. Per the germline V gene, CDR1 is SQVTM and CDR2 is ANQGSEA. The length of the CDR3 is 12 residues. Trimming left V 3 bases short and J 0 bases short, with 5 bases between. The CDR3 reads CSVERVNTEAFF. As DNA, the CDR3 is TGCAGCGTTGAGAGGGTGAACACTGAAGCTTTCTTT.

The gene calls are TRBV6-5 and TRBJ1-6; D not resolved. Germline loops: CDR1 MNHEY, CDR2 SVGAGI. Deletions cut 7 bases from V and 7 bases from J, with 11 bases between. CDR3 size: 13 residues. As DNA, the CDR3 is TGTGCCAGCAAGAAGGGTTGGAATTCACCCCTCCACTTT. Its translation: CASKKGWNSPLHF.

This clone was counted a single time. V is TRBV28 and J is TRBJ1-2; D unclear. Germline CDR1 and CDR2: MDHEN and SYDVKM. The CDR3 has 13 residues. Trimming shortened V by 2 bases and J by 2 bases, and 6 bases separated the two germline ends. This CDR3 reads CASSLDGNYGYTF. The CDR3 DNA follows: TGTGCCAGCAGTTTAGACGGAAACTATGGCTACACCTTC.

V and J are TRBV28 and TRBJ1-6; possibly TRBD1 for D (5 bases). CDR1 MDHEN and CDR2 SYDVKM come from the germline V gene. Trimming left V 5 bases short and J 14 bases short, with 19 bases between. The CDR3 extends over 14 amino acids. In DNA form, the CDR3 reads TGTGCCAGCAGTCTTATGGGACCGCCATCGTCCCTCCACTTT. Protein product: CASSLMGPPSSLHF.

The V and J genes are TRBV25-1 and TRBJ2-1; 9 bases fit TRBD1. The ends lost 8 bases at V and 4 bases at J; junction bases unmatched: 9. Germline values: CDR1 MGHDK, CDR2 SYGVNS. The CDR3 is made up of 15 amino acids. As DNA, the CDR3 is TGTGCCAGCGGGGAACAGGGGGCGAAATACAATGAGCAGTTCTTC. Protein sequence: CASGEQGAKYNEQFF.

This chain connects TRBV15 to TRBJ2-6, with D tentatively TRBD1 or TRBD2 (5 bases each). V dropped 0 bases and J dropped 0 bases, with 15 bases sitting between them. The CDR3 length is 19 residues. In germline, CDR1 is LNHNV, CDR2 YYDKDF (reference sequence). The CDR3 protein is CATSRDHPGTYSGANVLTF. The CDR3 region has the DNA TGTGCCACCAGCAGAGATCATCCAGGGACCTACTCTGGGGCCAACGTCCTGACTTTC.

This chain joins TRBV7-2 and TRBJ2-7; a weak D match, TRBD1 (6 bases). In germline, CDR1 is SGHTA, CDR2 FQGNSA. This CDR3 region has 14 residues. Trimming pared 1 base from V and 5 bases from J, leaving 12 bases between. CDR3 sequence (DNA): TGTGCCAGCAGCTTAGGACAGGCTACGCACGAGCAGTACTTC. It codes for CASSLGQATHEQYF.

This clone has a handful of counts. The CDR3 protein is CASSKGQGTDTQYF. The CDR3 DNA follows: TGTGCCAGCAGTAAGGGACAGGGCACAGATACGCAGTATTTT. The chain combines TRBV25-1 with TRBJ2-3; the match to TRBD1 covers 8 bases. V was pared by 5 bases and J by 1 base, with 2 bases of the junction left unmatched. This CDR3 spans 14 amino acids. Germline V gene sequence: CDR1 MGHDK, CDR2 SYGVNS. The whole variable domain, remainder taken from reference TRBV25-1 and TRBJ2-3, is EADIYQTPRYLVIGTGKKITLECSQTMGHDKMYWYQQDPGMELHLIHYSYGVNSTEKGDLSSESTVSRIRTEHFPLTLESARPSHTSQYLCASSKGQGTDTQYFGPGTRLTVL.

V and J are TRBV7-8 and TRBJ1-5; D gene ambiguous. The V gene's germline CDR1 is SGHVS and CDR2 FQNEAQ. V shed 5 bases and J shed 1 base, with 6 bases lying between them. The CDR3 sequence is 13 residues long. The CDR3 is CASSRTSNQPQHF. In nucleotides, the CDR3 is TGTGCCAGCAGCAGGACCAGCAATCAGCCCCAGCATTTT. The full variable domain, its missing parts supplied by reference TRBV7-8 and TRBJ1-5, is GAGVSQSPRYKVAKRGQDVALRCDPISGHVSLFWYQQALGQGPEFLTYFQNEAQLDKSGLPSDRFFAERPEGSVSTLKIQRTQQEDSAVYLCASSRTSNQPQHFGDGTRLSIL.

The chain is built from TRBV9 and TRBJ2-3; TRBD2 is a possible D gene (6 bases). CDR3 size: 17 residues. Trimming shortened V by 4 bases and J by 1 base, and 19 bases separated the two germline ends. Germline V CDR1 and CDR2: SGDLS, YYNGEE. CDR3 protein: CASSPRRGLPRTDTQYF. CDR3 in DNA: TGTGCCAGCAGCCCCAGGAGGGGACTCCCTCGCACAGATACGCAGTATTTT.

Only a few counts were recorded for this clone. The chain carries TRBV29-1 and TRBJ2-3; TRBD2 agrees at 10 bases. The junction had 7 bases not matched to a gene; V was cut back by 2 bases and J by 2 bases. Germline V gene lookup returns CDR1 SQVTM and CDR2 ANQGSEA. CDR3 length: 16 amino acids. CDR3 coding DNA: TGCAGCGTTGAATCGGCTAGCGGGGGTTCCACAGATACGCAGTATTTT. Translation gives CSVESASGGSTDTQYF.

This chain uses TRBV18 with TRBJ1-1; D uncertain. Germline V gene data show CDR1 as KGHSH and CDR2 as LQKENI. V was pared by 2 bases and J by 3 bases, with 10 bases between. This CDR3 contains 14 residues. CDR3: CASSPIGRDTEAFF. CDR3 in DNA: TGTGCCAGCTCACCAATAGGGAGGGACACTGAAGCTTTCTTT.

This clone was seen a handful of times. The chain couples TRBV30 to TRBJ1-1; the match to TRBD1 covers 8 bases. The length of the CDR3 is 12 residues. J gave up 6 bases and V 5 bases, and 5 bases lay outside the gene matches. Germline V CDR1 and CDR2: GTSNPN, SVGIG (reference sequence). CDR3 coding DNA: TGTGCCTGGGCGACAGGGGTCGCTGAAGCTTTCTTT. Its protein product is CAWATGVAEAFF.

The V and J genes are TRBV9 and TRBJ1-1, with D perhaps matching TRBD1 (5 bases). There are 13 residues in the CDR3. Germline assignment: CDR1 SGDLS and CDR2 YYNGEE. Trimming removed 2 bases at V and 3 bases at J, with 8 bases between. The CDR3 protein is CASSVTGYTEAFF. The CDR3 nucleotides are TGTGCCAGCAGCGTCACAGGATACACTGAAGCTTTCTTT.

The chain is built from TRBV29-1 and TRBJ2-1; either TRBD1 or TRBD2 may fit D (5 bases each). CDR1 and CDR2 from the germline V gene are SQVTM and ANQGSEA. Deletions cut 8 bases from V and 9 bases from J, with 11 bases between. The CDR3 covers 10 residues. CDR3: CSTRDLEQFF. CDR3 DNA sequence: TGCAGCACCCGGGACCTTGAGCAGTTCTTC.